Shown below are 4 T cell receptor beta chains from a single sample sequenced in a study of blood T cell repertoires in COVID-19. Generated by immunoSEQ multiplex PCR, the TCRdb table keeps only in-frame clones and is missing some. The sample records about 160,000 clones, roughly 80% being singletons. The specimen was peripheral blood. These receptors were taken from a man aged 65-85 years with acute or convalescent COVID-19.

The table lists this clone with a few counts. Written as DNA, the CDR3 is TGTGCCAGCAGCCAAGGAGTTGACTCGATCACAGATACGCAGTATTTT. This gives the protein CASSQGVDSITDTQYF. J is TRBJ2-3 and V is TRBV3-1 (or the pseudogene TRBV3-2); no firm D call. This CDR3 is built from 16 residues. Germline CDR1 reads LGHDT; CDR2 reads YNNKEL (reference sequence). V lost 1 base and J 2 bases, leaving 13 bases between the germline ends.

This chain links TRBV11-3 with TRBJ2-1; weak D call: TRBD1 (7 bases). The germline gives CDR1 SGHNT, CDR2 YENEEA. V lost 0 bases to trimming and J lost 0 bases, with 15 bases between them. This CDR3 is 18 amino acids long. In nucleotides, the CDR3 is TGTGCCAGCAGCTTAGATCAGGGGGGTACTAGCTCCTACAATGAGCAGTTCTTC. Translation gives CASSLDQGGTSSYNEQFF.

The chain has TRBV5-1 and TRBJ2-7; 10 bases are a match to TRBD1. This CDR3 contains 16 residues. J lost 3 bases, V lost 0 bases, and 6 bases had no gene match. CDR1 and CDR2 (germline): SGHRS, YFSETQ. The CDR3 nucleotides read TGCGCCAGCAGCTTGGGTCCGGGACAGGGGATCTACGAGCAGTACTTC. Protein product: CASSLGPGQGIYEQYF.

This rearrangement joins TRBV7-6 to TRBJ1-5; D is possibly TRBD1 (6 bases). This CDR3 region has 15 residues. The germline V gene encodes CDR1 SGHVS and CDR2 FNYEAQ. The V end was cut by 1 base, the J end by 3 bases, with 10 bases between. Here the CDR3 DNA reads TGTGCCAGCAGCTTAGTCCAGGGGACCAATCAGCCCCAGCATTTT. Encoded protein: CASSLVQGTNQPQHF. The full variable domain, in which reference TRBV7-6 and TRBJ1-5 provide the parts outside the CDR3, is GAGVSQSPRYKVTKRGQDVALRCDPISGHVSLYWYRQALGQGPEFLTYFNYEAQQDKSGLPNDRFSAERPEGSISTLTIQRTEQRDSAMYRCASSLVQGTNQPQHFGDGTRLSIL.